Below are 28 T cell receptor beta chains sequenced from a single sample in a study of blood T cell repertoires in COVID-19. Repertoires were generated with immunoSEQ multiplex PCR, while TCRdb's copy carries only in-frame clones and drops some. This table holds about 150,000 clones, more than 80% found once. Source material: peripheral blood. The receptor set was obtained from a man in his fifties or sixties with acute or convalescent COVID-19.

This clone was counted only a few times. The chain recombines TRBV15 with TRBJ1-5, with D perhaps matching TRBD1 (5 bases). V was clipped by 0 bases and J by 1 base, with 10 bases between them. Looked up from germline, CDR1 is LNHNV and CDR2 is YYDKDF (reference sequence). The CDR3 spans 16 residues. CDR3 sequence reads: CATSRDLAGSNQPQHF. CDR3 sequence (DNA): TGTGCCACCAGCAGAGATTTGGCAGGGAGCAATCAGCCCCAGCATTTT.

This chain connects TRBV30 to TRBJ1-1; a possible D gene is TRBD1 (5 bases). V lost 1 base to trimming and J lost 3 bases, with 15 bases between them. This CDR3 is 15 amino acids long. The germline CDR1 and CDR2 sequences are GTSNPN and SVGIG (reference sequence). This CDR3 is CAWSAGQGVDTEAFF. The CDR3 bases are TGTGCCTGGAGTGCAGGGCAGGGCGTGGACACTGAAGCTTTCTTT.

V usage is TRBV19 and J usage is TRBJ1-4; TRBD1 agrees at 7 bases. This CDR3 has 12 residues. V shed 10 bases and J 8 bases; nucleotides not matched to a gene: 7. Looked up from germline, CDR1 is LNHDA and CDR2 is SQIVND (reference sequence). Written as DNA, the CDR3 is TGTGCCACAAGACAGGGCCGCGAAAAACTGTTTTTT. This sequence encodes CATRQGREKLFF.

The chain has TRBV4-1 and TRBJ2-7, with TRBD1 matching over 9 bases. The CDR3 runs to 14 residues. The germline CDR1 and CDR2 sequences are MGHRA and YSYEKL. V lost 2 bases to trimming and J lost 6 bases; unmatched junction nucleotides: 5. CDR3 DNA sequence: TGCGCCAGCAGCCAACAAGAGGACAGGGGCGAGCAGTACGTC. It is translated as CASSQQEDRGEQYV.

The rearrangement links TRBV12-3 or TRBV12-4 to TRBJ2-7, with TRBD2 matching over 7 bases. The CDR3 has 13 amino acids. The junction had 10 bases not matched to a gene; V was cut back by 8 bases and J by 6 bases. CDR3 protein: CASQGLPSGEQYF. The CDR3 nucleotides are TGTGCCAGCCAGGGACTACCCTCGGGCGAGCAGTACTTC.

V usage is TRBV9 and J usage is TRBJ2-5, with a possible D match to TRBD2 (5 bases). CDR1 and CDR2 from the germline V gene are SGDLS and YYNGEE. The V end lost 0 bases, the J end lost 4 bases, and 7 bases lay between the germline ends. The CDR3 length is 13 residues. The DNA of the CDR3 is TGTGCCAGCAGCGTAGCCGGGGTAGAGACCCAGTACTTC. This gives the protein CASSVAGVETQYF. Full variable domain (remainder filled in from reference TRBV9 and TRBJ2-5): DSGVTQTPKHLITATGQRVTLRCSPRSGDLSVYWYQQSLDQGLQFLIQYYNGEERAKGNILERFSAQQFPDLHSELNLSSLELGDSALYFCASSVAGVETQYFGPGTRLLVL.

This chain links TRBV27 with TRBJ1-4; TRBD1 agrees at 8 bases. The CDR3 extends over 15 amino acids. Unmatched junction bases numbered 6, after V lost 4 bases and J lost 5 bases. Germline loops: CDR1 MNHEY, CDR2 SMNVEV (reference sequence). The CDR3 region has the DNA TGTGCCAGCAGTTCCTACGGACAGGGAAATGAAAAACTGTTTTTT. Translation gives CASSSYGQGNEKLFF.

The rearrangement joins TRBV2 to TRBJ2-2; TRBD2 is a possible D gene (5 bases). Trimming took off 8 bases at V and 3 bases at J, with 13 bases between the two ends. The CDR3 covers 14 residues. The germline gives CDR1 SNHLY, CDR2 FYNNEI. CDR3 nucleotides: TGTGCCAGCGCGGTGAAGGGAGACACCGGGGAGCTGTTTTTT. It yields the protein CASAVKGDTGELFF.

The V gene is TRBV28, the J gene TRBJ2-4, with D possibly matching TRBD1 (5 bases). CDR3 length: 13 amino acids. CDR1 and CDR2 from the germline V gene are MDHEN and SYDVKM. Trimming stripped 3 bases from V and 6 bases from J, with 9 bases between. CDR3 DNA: TGTGCCAGCAGTTTGGTACAGGCAAACATTCAGTACTTC. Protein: CASSLVQANIQYF.

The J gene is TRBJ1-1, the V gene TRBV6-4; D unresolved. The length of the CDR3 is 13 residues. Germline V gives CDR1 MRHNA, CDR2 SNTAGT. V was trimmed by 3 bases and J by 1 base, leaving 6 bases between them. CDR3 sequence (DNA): TGTGCCAGCAGTGAGACACAGAACACTGAAGCTTTCTTT. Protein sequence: CASSETQNTEAFF.

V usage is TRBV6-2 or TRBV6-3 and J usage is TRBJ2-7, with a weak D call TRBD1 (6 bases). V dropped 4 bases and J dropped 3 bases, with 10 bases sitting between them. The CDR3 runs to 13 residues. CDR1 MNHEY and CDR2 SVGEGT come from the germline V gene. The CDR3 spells CASSFHRDYEQYV. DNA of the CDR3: TGTGCCAGCAGTTTCCACAGGGACTACGAGCAGTACGTC.

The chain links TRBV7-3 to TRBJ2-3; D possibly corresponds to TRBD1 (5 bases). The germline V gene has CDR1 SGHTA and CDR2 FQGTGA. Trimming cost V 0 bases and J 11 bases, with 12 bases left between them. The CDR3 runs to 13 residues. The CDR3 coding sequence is TGTGCCAGCAGCTTAACCAAGACAGTCATGCAGTATTTT. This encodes CASSLTKTVMQYF.

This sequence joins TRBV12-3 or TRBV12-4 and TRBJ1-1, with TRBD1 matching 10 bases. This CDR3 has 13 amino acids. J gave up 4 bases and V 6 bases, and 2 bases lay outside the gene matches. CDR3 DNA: TGTGCCAGCAGCGGACAGGGGGTCACTGAAGCTTTCTTT. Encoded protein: CASSGQGVTEAFF.

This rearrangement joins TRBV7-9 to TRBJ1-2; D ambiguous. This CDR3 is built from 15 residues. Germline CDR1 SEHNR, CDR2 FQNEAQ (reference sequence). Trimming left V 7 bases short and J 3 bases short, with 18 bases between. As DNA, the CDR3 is TGTGCCAGCACCGCGCGGGTTTTGGCTTACTATGGCTACACCTTC. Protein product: CASTARVLAYYGYTF.

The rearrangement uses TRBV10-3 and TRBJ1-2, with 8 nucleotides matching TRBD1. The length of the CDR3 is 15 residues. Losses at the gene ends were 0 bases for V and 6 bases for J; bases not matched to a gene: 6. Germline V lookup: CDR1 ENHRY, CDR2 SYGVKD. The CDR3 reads CAISESGQGGNGYTF. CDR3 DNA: TGTGCCATCAGTGAGTCAGGACAGGGAGGGAATGGCTACACCTTC.

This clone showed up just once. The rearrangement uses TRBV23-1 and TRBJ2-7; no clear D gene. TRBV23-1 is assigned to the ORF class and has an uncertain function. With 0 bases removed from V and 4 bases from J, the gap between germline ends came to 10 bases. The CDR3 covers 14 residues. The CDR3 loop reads CASSQSRVSYEQYF. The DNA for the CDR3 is TGCGCCAGCAGTCAATCGCGCGTCTCTTACGAGCAGTACTTC.

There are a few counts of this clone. In DNA, the CDR3 is TGTGCCAGCAGCTCCTCACAGGCCTATGGCTACACCTTC. This codes for CASSSSQAYGYTF. The V call is TRBV7-2, the J call TRBJ1-2, with D possibly matching TRBD1 (5 bases). Germline CDR1 reads SGHTA; CDR2 reads FQGNSA. V lost 4 bases and J 4 bases, leaving 10 bases between the germline ends. The CDR3 extends over 13 amino acids.

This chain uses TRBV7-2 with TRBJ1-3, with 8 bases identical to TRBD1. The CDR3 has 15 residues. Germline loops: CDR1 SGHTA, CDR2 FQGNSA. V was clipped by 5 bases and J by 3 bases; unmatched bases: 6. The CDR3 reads CASSPLGTGGNTIYF. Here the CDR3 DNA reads TGTGCCAGCAGCCCCCTCGGGACAGGTGGAAACACCATATATTTT.

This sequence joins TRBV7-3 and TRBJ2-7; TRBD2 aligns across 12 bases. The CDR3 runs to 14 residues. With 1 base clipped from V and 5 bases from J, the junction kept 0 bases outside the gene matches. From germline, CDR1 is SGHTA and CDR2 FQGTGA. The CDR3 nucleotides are TGTGCCAGCAGCTTAAGACTAGCGGGAGACGAGCAGTACTTC. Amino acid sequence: CASSLRLAGDEQYF.

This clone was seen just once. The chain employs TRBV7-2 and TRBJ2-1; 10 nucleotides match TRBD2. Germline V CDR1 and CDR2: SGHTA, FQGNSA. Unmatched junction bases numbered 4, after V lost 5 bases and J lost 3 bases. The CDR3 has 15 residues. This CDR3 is CASSTTSGIYNEQFF. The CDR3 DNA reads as TGTGCCAGCAGCACAACTAGCGGGATCTACAATGAGCAGTTCTTC.

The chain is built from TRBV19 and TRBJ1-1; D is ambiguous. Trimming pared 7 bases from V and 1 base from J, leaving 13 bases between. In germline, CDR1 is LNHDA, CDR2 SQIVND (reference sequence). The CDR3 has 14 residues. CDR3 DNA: TGTGCCAGTACCCCGCGGTTCCCGAACACTGAAGCTTTCTTT. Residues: CASTPRFPNTEAFF.

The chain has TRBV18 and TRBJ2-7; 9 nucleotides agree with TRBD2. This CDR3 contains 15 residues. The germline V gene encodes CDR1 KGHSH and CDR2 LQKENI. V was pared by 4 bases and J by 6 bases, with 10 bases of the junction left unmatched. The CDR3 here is CASSRGVAGAVEQYF. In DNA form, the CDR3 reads TGTGCCAGCTCACGTGGGGTAGCGGGAGCAGTCGAGCAGTACTTC.

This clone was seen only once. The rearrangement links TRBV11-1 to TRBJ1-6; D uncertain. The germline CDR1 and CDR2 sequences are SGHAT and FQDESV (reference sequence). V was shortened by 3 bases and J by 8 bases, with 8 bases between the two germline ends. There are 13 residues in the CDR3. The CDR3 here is CASSFRSDSPLHF. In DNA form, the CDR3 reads TGTGCCAGCAGCTTTAGATCCGATTCACCCCTCCACTTT.

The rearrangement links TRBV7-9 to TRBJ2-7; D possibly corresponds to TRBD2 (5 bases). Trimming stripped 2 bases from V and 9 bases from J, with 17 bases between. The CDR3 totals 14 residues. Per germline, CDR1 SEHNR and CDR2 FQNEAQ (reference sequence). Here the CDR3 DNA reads TGTGCCAGCAGCTTAAAGGAAGGGAGTCTAGGGCAGTACTTC. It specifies CASSLKEGSLGQYF. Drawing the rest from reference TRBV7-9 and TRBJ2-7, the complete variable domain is DTGVSQNPRHKITKRGQNVTFRCDPISEHNRLYWYRQTLGQGPEFLTYFQNEAQLEKSRLLSDRFSAERPKGSFSTLEIQRTEQGDSAMYLCASSLKEGSLGQYFGPGTRLTVT.

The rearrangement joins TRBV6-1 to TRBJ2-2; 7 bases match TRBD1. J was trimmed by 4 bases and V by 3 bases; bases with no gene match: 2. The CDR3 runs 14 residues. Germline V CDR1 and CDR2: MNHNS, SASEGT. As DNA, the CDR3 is TGTGCCAGCAGTGACGGGACAGTCACCGGGGAGCTGTTTTTT. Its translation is CASSDGTVTGELFF.

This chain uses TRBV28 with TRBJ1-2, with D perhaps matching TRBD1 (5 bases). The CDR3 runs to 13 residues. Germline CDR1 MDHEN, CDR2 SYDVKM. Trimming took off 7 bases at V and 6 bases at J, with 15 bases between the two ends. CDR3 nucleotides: TGTGCCAGCATTCCAGGGTTTTGGGATGGCTACACCTTC. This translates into CASIPGFWDGYTF.

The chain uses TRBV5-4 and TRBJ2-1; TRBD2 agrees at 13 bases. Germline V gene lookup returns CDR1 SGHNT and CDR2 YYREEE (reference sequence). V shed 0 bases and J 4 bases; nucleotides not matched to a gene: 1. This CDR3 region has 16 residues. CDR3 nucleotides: TGTGCCAGCAGCTTGGAACTAGCGGGAGGGTACAATGAGCAGTTCTTC. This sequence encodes CASSLELAGGYNEQFF.

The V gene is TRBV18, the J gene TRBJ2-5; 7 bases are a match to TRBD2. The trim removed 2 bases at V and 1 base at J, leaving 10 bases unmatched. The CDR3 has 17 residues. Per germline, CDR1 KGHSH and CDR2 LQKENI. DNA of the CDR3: TGTGCCAGCTCACCATTTCCGCTAGCGGACCTCCAAGAGACCCAGTACTTC. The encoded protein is CASSPFPLADLQETQYF.